Presented here are 9 T cell receptor beta chains from one specimen sequenced in a study of shared clonotypes between healthy human individuals. Clones were read by immunoSEQ multiplex PCR, and TCRdb kept only the in-frame ones, dropping some. The sample includes fewer than 850,000 clones, about 90% seen only once; the top ten take 34%. What was sequenced was memory CD8+ T cells from PBMCs. Sample subset: CD45RO+ cells pooled with CCR7-negative TemRA cells. These receptors were obtained from a man aged 18 to 30 in good health. Some clones in this sample may be carry-over from other donors' samples.

This clone is a singleton in its sample. The chain joins TRBV11-2 to TRBJ1-3, with D hard to call. The germline V and J ends were trimmed by 2 bases and 0 bases, with 8 bases remaining between them. The V gene's germline CDR1 is SGHAT and CDR2 FQNNGV. This CDR3 comprises 15 residues. This chain's CDR3 is CASSLIAYSGNTIYF. CDR3 DNA: TGTGCCAGCAGCTTAATCGCCTACTCTGGAAACACCATATATTTT.

The chain carries TRBV6-5 and TRBJ2-5, with unresolved D. The DNA end is more similar to TRBJ2-7, so the J call may be wrong. CDR1 and CDR2 (germline): MNHEY, SVGAGI. This CDR3 contains 14 residues. The chain's CDR3 is CASSYSERRYEQYF. The CDR3 nucleotides read TGTGCCAGCAGTTACTCGGAGCGTCGGTACGAGCAGTACTTC.

This clone has more than one count but fewer than ten. The chain is built from TRBV27 and TRBJ1-1; D unclear. From germline, CDR1 is MNHEY and CDR2 SMNVEV (reference sequence). The CDR3 length is 15 residues. Trimming cost V 0 bases and J 5 bases, with 13 bases left between them. The CDR3 DNA reads as TGTGCCAGCAGTTTATCGAACGTGGGTCGGACTGAAGCTTTCTTT. Amino acid sequence: CASSLSNVGRTEAFF.

This clone appeared a single time. The rearrangement uses TRBV2 and TRBJ2-4; possible D gene TRBD2, 5 bases. Per the germline V gene, CDR1 is SNHLY and CDR2 is FYNNEI. The CDR3 length is 16 residues. With 4 bases removed from V and 0 bases from J, the gap between germline ends came to 13 bases. The CDR3 nucleotides read TGTGCCAGCAGTGGGGAGTCATTAGAAGCCAAAAACATTCAGTACTTC. This codes for CASSGESLEAKNIQYF.

J is TRBJ1-3 and V is TRBV29-1; D perhaps matches TRBD1 (6 bases). Germline values: CDR1 SQVTM, CDR2 ANQGSEA. The CDR3 has 14 residues. The V end was cut by 6 bases, the J end by 0 bases, with 12 bases between. CDR3 coding DNA: TGCAGCGTAATCAGGGGCGACTCTGGAAACACCATATATTTT. Protein sequence: CSVIRGDSGNTIYF.

The V gene is TRBV7-6, the J gene TRBJ2-7; 9 bases map to TRBD1. There are 15 residues in the CDR3. Germline V gives CDR1 SGHVS, CDR2 FNYEAQ. The V and J ends lost 4 bases and 6 bases, in that order; junction bases with no gene match: 10. CDR3 sequence (DNA): TGTGCCAGCAGCTCGGAGGCCGGGACAGGGCTCGAGCAGTACTTC. The encoded protein is CASSSEAGTGLEQYF.

The V call is TRBV28, the J call TRBJ2-1; no clear D. The V gene lost 5 bases and the J gene lost 8 bases, with 13 bases spanning the gap. This CDR3 has 13 residues. Germline values: CDR1 MDHEN, CDR2 SYDVKM. In DNA form, the CDR3 reads TGTGCCAGCAGTGGGTTGGAAGTTGATGAGCAGTTCTTC. Its translation is CASSGLEVDEQFF.

The CDR3 nucleotides read TGTGCCAGCAGTTTAACTCTAGCGGGAGGGCCCAACGAGCAGTACTTC. Its protein is CASSLTLAGGPNEQYF. J is TRBJ2-7 and V is TRBV27; 12 nucleotides line up with TRBD2. The V gene's germline CDR1 is MNHEY and CDR2 SMNVEV (reference sequence). The CDR3 extends over 16 amino acids. The ends lost 2 bases at V and 5 bases at J; junction bases unmatched: 7.

The chain uses TRBV27 and TRBJ2-7, with D possibly matching TRBD2 (6 bases). CDR3 length: 14 amino acids. Germline V gene data show CDR1 as MNHEY and CDR2 as SMNVEV (reference sequence). Trimming removed 2 bases from V and 2 bases from J, with 10 bases in between. The CDR3 loop reads CASSLGQRAYEQYF. The CDR3 nucleotides are TGTGCCAGCAGTTTAGGGCAGCGGGCCTACGAGCAGTACTTC.